These 28 T cell receptor beta chains were sequenced from one sample in a study of T cell responses to AZD1222 COVID-19 vaccine. Clones were read by immunoSEQ multiplex PCR, and TCRdb kept only the in-frame ones, dropping some. The repertoire holds about 110,000 clones, about nine tenths seen once, with 7.5% to 9% in the top ten. This sample comprised peripheral blood, obtained on day 0 of AZD1222 vaccination. Every receptor here comes from an adult in good health.

V usage is TRBV7-9 and J usage is TRBJ1-2, with D perhaps matching TRBD1 (5 bases). There are 12 residues in the CDR3. CDR1 SEHNR and CDR2 FQNEAQ come from the germline V gene (reference sequence). Trimming cost V 5 bases and J 4 bases, with 8 bases left between them. CDR3 amino acids: CASSAQGYGYTF. DNA for the CDR3: TGTGCCAGCAGCGCCCAGGGCTATGGCTACACCTTC.

The chain combines TRBV5-6 with TRBJ2-7; either TRBD1 or TRBD2 may fit D (5 bases each). The germline CDR1 and CDR2 sequences are SGHDT and YYEEEE. The CDR3 has 16 residues. V was shortened by 1 base and J by 0 bases, with 14 bases between the two germline ends. The CDR3 spells CASSLRGQGSSYEQYF. CDR3 DNA sequence: TGTGCCAGCAGCTTGCGAGGGCAGGGAAGCTCCTACGAGCAGTACTTC.

The chain joins TRBV3-1 (or the pseudogene TRBV3-2) to TRBJ2-3; 12 nucleotides match TRBD2. Looked up from germline, CDR1 is LGHDT and CDR2 is YNNKEL (reference sequence). J gave up 6 bases and V 2 bases, and 3 bases lay outside the gene matches. CDR3 length equals 15 residues. The CDR3 nucleotides read TGTGCCAGCAGCCAACTAGCGGGGGGGCGCGATACGCAGTATTTT. Translating gives CASSQLAGGRDTQYF.

This sequence joins TRBV30 and TRBJ2-7; TRBD2 aligns across 10 bases. Germline V gives CDR1 GTSNPN, CDR2 SVGIG (reference sequence). V lost 0 bases, J lost 2 bases, and 1 base stayed unmatched. The CDR3 runs to 14 residues. The CDR3 is CAWSVGLAAYEQYF. The CDR3, as DNA: TGTGCCTGGAGTGTAGGACTAGCGGCCTACGAGCAGTACTTC.

This clone was picked up one time. The chain links TRBV6-5 to TRBJ1-1; D perhaps matches TRBD1 (6 bases). CDR3 length: 15 residues. V shed 0 bases and J shed 4 bases, with 12 bases lying between them. Germline V gene data show CDR1 as MNHEY and CDR2 as SVGAGI. The DNA for the CDR3 is TGTGCCAGCAGTTACTCGTGGCAGGGGACCACTGAAGCTTTCTTT. Its protein product is CASSYSWQGTTEAFF.

The chain carries TRBV29-1 and TRBJ2-1; a weak D match, TRBD2 (6 bases). The CDR3 loop spans 12 amino acids. V was trimmed by 7 bases and J by 4 bases, leaving 11 bases between them. CDR1 and CDR2 (germline): SQVTM, ANQGSEA. CDR3 sequence: CSGSSVYNEQFF. CDR3 bases: TGCAGCGGTTCTAGCGTTTACAATGAGCAGTTCTTC.

The rearrangement links TRBV7-2 to TRBJ1-5, with D uncertain. Trimming shortened V by 2 bases and J by 0 bases, and 14 bases separated the two germline ends. The germline V gene has CDR1 SGHTA and CDR2 FQGNSA. The CDR3 length is 17 residues. The chain's CDR3 is CASSLPPDGYSNQPQHF. CDR3 sequence (DNA): TGTGCCAGCAGCTTACCCCCTGACGGTTATAGCAATCAGCCCCAGCATTTT. The complete variable domain, with remaining parts taken from reference TRBV7-2 and TRBJ1-5, reads GAGVSQSPSNKVTEKGKDVELRCDPISGHTALYWYRQSLGQGLEFLIYFQGNSAPDKSGLPSDRFSAERTGGSVSTLTIQRTQQEDSAVYLCASSLPPDGYSNQPQHFGDGTRLSIL.

The chain recombines TRBV5-6 with TRBJ2-6; 8 bases fit TRBD2. The V segment lost 4 bases and the J segment 1 base; nucleotides outside the gene matches: 13. CDR1 is SGHDT, CDR2 YYEEEE, per germline. This CDR3 comprises 19 residues. The CDR3 reads CASSPRGGGLQSGANVLTF. The CDR3 coding sequence is TGTGCCAGCAGCCCCCGGGGGGGAGGTCTTCAATCTGGGGCCAACGTCCTGACTTTC. Supplemented by reference TRBV5-6 and TRBJ2-6, the full variable domain reads DAGVTQSPTHLIKTRGQQVTLRCSPKSGHDTVSWYQQALGQGPQFIFQYYEEEERQRGNFPDRFSGHQFPNYSSELNVNALLLGDSALYLCASSPRGGGLQSGANVLTFGAGSRLTVL.

V and J are TRBV12-3 or TRBV12-4 and TRBJ2-1; the D is unclear. The CDR3 covers 12 residues. With 1 base removed from V and 6 bases from J, the gap between germline ends came to 4 bases. The CDR3 loop is CASSLGVNEQFF. The CDR3 DNA reads as TGTGCCAGCAGTTTAGGGGTCAATGAGCAGTTCTTC.

This chain joins TRBV25-1 and TRBJ1-2, with D perhaps matching TRBD1 (6 bases). Germline CDR1 reads MGHDK; CDR2 reads SYGVNS. The CDR3 totals 14 residues. V dropped 6 bases and J dropped 4 bases, with 15 bases sitting between them. The CDR3, as DNA: TGTGCCAGCAGGGACAGCCGAGAATCCTATGGCTACACCTTC. Protein: CASRDSRESYGYTF.

The gene calls are TRBV6-5 and TRBJ1-1; D is unresolved. V gave up 7 bases and J gave up 2 bases, with 5 bases separating them. The length of the CDR3 is 11 residues. Germline V gene data show CDR1 as MNHEY and CDR2 as SVGAGI. The chain's CDR3 is CASKVNTEAFF. CDR3 DNA: TGTGCCAGCAAGGTAAACACTGAAGCTTTCTTT.

The rearrangement links TRBV6-5 to TRBJ1-5; D is uncertain. Germline V gives CDR1 MNHEY, CDR2 SVGAGI. The CDR3 is made up of 13 amino acids. V gave up 6 bases and J gave up 5 bases, with 11 bases separating them. The CDR3 is CASRDGSHQPQHF. The CDR3 DNA sequence: TGTGCCAGCAGGGACGGTTCTCATCAGCCCCAGCATTTT.

This chain joins TRBV6-2 or TRBV6-3 and TRBJ2-1; the match to TRBD2 covers 11 bases. V shed 5 bases and J 4 bases; nucleotides not matched to a gene: 4. The CDR3 runs to 15 residues. The germline gives CDR1 MNHEY, CDR2 SVGEGT. This chain's CDR3 is CASSNRLAGYNEQFF. CDR3 sequence (DNA): TGTGCCAGCAGTAATCGACTAGCGGGGTACAATGAGCAGTTCTTC.

This chain connects TRBV6-5 to TRBJ2-7; D is ambiguous. CDR1 and CDR2 from the germline V gene are MNHEY and SVGAGI. The CDR3 totals 14 residues. V dropped 0 bases and J dropped 0 bases, with 6 bases sitting between them. The CDR3 sequence: CASSYSGISYEQYF. For the CDR3, the DNA is TGTGCCAGCAGTTACTCGGGAATCTCCTACGAGCAGTACTTC.

This chain links TRBV11-2 with TRBJ1-1; the D gene is possibly TRBD1 (5 bases). CDR1 and CDR2 (germline): SGHAT, FQNNGV. This CDR3 is 15 amino acids long. Trimming pared 5 bases from V and 2 bases from J, leaving 15 bases between. The CDR3 spells CASSTLQGANTEAFF. The DNA for the CDR3 is TGTGCCAGCAGCACCCTTCAGGGAGCAAACACTGAAGCTTTCTTT.

The rearrangement links TRBV14 to TRBJ1-2, with TRBD1 matching over 8 bases. Germline CDR1 and CDR2: SGHDN and FVKESK. Unmatched junction bases numbered 4, after V lost 4 bases and J lost 3 bases. There are 14 residues in the CDR3. The CDR3 region has the DNA TGTGCCAGCAGCCCGGACAGGGCCTACTATGGCTACACCTTC. Residues: CASSPDRAYYGYTF.

The CDR3, as DNA: TGTGCCAGCAGTCGGCAGGGTCTTGAGCAGTTCTTC. Its protein product is CASSRQGLEQFF. The V and J genes are TRBV3-1 (or the pseudogene TRBV3-2) and TRBJ2-1, with D possibly TRBD1 on 5 matching bases. Trimming stripped 6 bases from V and 9 bases from J, with 12 bases between. Looked up from germline, CDR1 is LGHDT and CDR2 is YNNKEL (reference sequence). This CDR3 spans 12 amino acids.

This clone was picked up a small number of times. The chain couples TRBV28 to TRBJ1-5; a possible D gene is TRBD1 (6 bases). V shed 8 bases and J shed 1 base, with 18 bases lying between them. Germline-derived CDR1 and CDR2 are MDHEN and SYDVKM. There are 16 residues in the CDR3. The DNA for the CDR3 is TGTGCCAGCTCCCATGGGGGGGCAATGAGCAATCAGCCCCAGCATTTT. This gives the protein CASSHGGAMSNQPQHF.

This chain links TRBV19 with TRBJ1-2; 9 bases line up with TRBD1. V shed 5 bases, J shed 8 bases, and the junction held 12 bases outside the gene matches. Germline lookup yields CDR1 LNHDA and CDR2 SQIVND (reference sequence). This CDR3 has 15 residues. CDR3 DNA: TGTGCCAGTAGTCCCGGGACAGGGAGGCTGGGCGGCTACACCTTC. It yields the protein CASSPGTGRLGGYTF.

In its sample, this clone was seen once. The rearrangement joins TRBV7-3 to TRBJ2-1, with a possible D match to TRBD2 (7 bases). The CDR3 loop spans 16 amino acids. V lost 4 bases to trimming and J lost 3 bases, with 16 bases between them. Germline assignment: CDR1 SGHTA and CDR2 FQGTGA. Here the CDR3 reads CASSSGGQPHYNEQFF. CDR3 sequence (DNA): TGTGCCAGCAGCTCCGGGGGGCAGCCTCACTACAATGAGCAGTTCTTC.

This clone has only one observation. This chain joins TRBV30 and TRBJ2-3; D gene uncertain. The CDR3 consists of 10 residues. Germline lookup yields CDR1 GTSNPN and CDR2 SVGIG (reference sequence). Trimming removed 2 bases at V and 5 bases at J, with 2 bases between. This CDR3 is CAWSQDTQYF. The CDR3 DNA sequence: TGTGCCTGGAGTCAAGATACGCAGTATTTT.

The chain joins TRBV5-4 to TRBJ2-7, with D possibly TRBD2 on 5 matching bases. Germline V lookup: CDR1 SGHNT, CDR2 YYREEE (reference sequence). Trimming cost V 6 bases and J 4 bases, with 20 bases left between them. The length of the CDR3 is 15 residues. CDR3 region: CASITAGYERYEQYF. CDR3 nucleotides: TGTGCCAGCATCACGGCGGGCTACGAGAGATACGAGCAGTACTTC.

The CDR3 loop is CASSLEAITEAFF. The CDR3 DNA reads TGCGCCAGCAGCTTGGAGGCGATTACTGAAGCTTTCTTT. This chain connects TRBV5-1 to TRBJ1-1; D is unclear. The CDR3 length is 13 residues. CDR1 is SGHRS and CDR2 is YFSETQ in the germline V gene. The V and J ends lost 0 bases and 5 bases respectively, with 8 bases between them.

The rearrangement joins TRBV4-2 to TRBJ1-5, with D possibly matching TRBD1 (5 bases). CDR3 size: 17 residues. V shed 0 bases and J shed 5 bases, with 17 bases lying between them. Germline lookup yields CDR1 LGHNA and CDR2 YNFKEQ. The CDR3 nucleotides are TGTGCCAGCAGCCAAGAAATTGGGAGACAGAGAGATCAGCCCCAGCATTTT. Protein product: CASSQEIGRQRDQPQHF.

V usage is TRBV11-2 and J usage is TRBJ2-2; 7 bases match TRBD1. The CDR3 covers 15 residues. Per the germline V gene, CDR1 is SGHAT and CDR2 is FQNNGV. V was clipped by 3 bases and J by 4 bases; unmatched bases: 5. The CDR3 reads CASSFPGQRTGELFF. CDR3 DNA: TGTGCCAGCAGCTTTCCGGGACAGCGCACCGGGGAGCTGTTTTTT.

The DNA of the CDR3 is TGCGCCAGCAGGAACGAGGGGACTGAAGCTTTCTTT. Protein: CASRNEGTEAFF. The rearrangement joins TRBV4-1 to TRBJ1-1; possible D gene TRBD1, 5 bases. Trimming stripped 6 bases from V and 5 bases from J, with 10 bases between. Germline CDR1 reads MGHRA; CDR2 reads YSYEKL. The CDR3 is made up of 12 amino acids.

CDR3 protein: CASSPESLSYTF. CDR3 nucleotide sequence: TGTGCCAGCAGCCCGGAGTCTCTAAGCTACACCTTC. This sequence joins TRBV7-3 and TRBJ1-2; D unclear. Between the trimmed V and J ends, which lost 5 bases and 9 bases, there was a span of 13 bases. Germline CDR1 SGHTA, CDR2 FQGTGA. The CDR3 has 12 amino acids.

In regard to this clone: Germline and junction disagree at one end, which may indicate a read error. This rearrangement joins TRBV6-4 to TRBJ1-1; D is uncertain. The length of the CDR3 is 13 residues. Germline CDR1 is MRHNA and CDR2 is SNTAGT. CDR3 DNA sequence: TGTGCCACCAGTTTGGGGATGAACACTGAAGCTTTCTTT. Its translation is CATSLGMNTEAFF.